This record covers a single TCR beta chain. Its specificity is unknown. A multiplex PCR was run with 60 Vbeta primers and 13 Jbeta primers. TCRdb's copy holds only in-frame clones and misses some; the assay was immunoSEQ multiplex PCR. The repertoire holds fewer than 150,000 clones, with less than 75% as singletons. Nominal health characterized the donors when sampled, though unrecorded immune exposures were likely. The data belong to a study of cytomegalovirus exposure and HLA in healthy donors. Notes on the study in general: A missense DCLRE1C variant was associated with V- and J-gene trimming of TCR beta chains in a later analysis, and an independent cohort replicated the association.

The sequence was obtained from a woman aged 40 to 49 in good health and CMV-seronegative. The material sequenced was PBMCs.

The CDR3 here is CASSSIPTASGKNTGELFF. As DNA, the CDR3 is TGTGCCAGCAGTTCTATACCCACCGCTAGCGGGAAGAACACCGGGGAGCTGTTTTTT. V is TRBV6-9 and J is TRBJ2-2; 9 positions match TRBD2. The V segment lost 4 bases and the J segment 1 base; nucleotides outside the gene matches: 13. The CDR3 is 19 amino acids. In germline, CDR1 is MNHGY, CDR2 SVAAGI.